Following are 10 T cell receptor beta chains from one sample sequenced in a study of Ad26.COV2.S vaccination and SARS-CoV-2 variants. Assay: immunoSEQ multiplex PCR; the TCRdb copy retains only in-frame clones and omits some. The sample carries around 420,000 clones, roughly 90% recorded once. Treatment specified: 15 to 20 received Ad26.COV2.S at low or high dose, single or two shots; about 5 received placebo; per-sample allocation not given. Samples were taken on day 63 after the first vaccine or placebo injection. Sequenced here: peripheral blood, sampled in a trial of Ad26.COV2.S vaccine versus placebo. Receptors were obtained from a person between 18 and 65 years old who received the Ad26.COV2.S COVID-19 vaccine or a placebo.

Here the CDR3 DNA reads TGTGCCAGCAGCCACCGGGACGAGCCCACCGGGCAGTACTTC. As protein: CASSHRDEPTGQYF. This chain links TRBV21-1 with TRBJ2-7. TRBV21-1 is a pseudogene segment. This CDR3 has 14 amino acids.

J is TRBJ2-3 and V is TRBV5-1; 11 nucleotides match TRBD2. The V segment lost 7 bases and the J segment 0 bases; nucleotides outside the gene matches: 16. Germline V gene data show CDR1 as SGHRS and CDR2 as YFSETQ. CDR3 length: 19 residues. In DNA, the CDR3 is TGCGCCAGCTCCACAGGACTAGCGGGCGGGGGGCATAGCACAGATACGCAGTATTTT. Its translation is CASSTGLAGGGHSTDTQYF.

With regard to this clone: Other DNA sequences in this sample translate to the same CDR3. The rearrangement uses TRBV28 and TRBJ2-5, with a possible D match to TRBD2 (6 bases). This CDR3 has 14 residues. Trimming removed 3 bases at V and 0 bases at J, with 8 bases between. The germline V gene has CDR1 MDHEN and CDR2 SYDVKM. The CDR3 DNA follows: TGTGCCAGCAGTTTTCGGGGGTACCAAGAGACCCAGTACTTC. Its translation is CASSFRGYQETQYF.

CDR3 sequence reads: CASRRTGRETQYF. The CDR3 DNA reads as TGTGCCAGCAGGAGAACAGGGAGGGAGACCCAGTACTTC. The chain is built from TRBV28 and TRBJ2-5; either TRBD1 or TRBD2 may fit D (6 bases each). CDR1 is MDHEN, CDR2 SYDVKM, per germline. This CDR3 region has 13 residues. Trimming removed 6 bases from V and 5 bases from J, with 13 bases in between.

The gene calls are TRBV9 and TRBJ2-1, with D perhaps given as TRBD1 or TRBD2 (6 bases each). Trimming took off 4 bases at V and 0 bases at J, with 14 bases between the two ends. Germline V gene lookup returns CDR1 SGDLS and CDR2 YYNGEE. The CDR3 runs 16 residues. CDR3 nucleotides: TGTGCCAGCAGCTACAGAGGGGGGAGCTCCTACAATGAGCAGTTCTTC. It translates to CASSYRGGSSYNEQFF.

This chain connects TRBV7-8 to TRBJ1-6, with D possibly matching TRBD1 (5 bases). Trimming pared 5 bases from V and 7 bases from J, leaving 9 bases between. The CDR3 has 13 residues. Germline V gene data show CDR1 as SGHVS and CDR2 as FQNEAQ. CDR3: CASSRWTNSPLHF. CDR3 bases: TGTGCCAGCAGCCGGTGGACAAATTCACCCCTCCACTTT.

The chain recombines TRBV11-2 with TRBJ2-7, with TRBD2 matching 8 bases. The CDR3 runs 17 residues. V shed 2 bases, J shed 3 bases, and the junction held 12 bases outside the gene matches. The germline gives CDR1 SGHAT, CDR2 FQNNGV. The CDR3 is CASSLQRQRGRGYEQYF. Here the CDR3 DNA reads TGTGCCAGCAGCTTACAGAGGCAGCGGGGGCGCGGCTACGAGCAGTACTTC.

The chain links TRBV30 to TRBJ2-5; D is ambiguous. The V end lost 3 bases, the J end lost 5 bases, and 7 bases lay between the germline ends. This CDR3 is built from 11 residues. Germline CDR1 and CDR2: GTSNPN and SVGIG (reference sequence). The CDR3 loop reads CAWSPRETQYF. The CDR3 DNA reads TGTGCCTGGAGCCCTAGGGAGACCCAGTACTTC.

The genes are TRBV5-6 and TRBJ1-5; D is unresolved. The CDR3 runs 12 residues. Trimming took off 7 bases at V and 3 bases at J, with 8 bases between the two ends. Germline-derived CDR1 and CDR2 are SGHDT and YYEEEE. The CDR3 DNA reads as TGTGCCAGCGGACGCTCCAATCAGCCCCAGCATTTT. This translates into CASGRSNQPQHF. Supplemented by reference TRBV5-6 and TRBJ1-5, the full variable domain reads DAGVTQSPTHLIKTRGQQVTLRCSPKSGHDTVSWYQQALGQGPQFIFQYYEEEERQRGNFPDRFSGHQFPNYSSELNVNALLLGDSALYLCASGRSNQPQHFGDGTRLSIL.

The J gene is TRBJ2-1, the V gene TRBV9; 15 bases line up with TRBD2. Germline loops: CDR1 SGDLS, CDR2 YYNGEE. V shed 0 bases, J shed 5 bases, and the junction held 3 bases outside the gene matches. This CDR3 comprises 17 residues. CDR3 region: CASSVAGTSGGNNEQFF. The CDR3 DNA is TGTGCCAGCAGCGTAGCGGGGACTAGCGGGGGGAACAATGAGCAGTTCTTC. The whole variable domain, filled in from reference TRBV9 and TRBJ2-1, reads DSGVTQTPKHLITATGQRVTLRCSPRSGDLSVYWYQQSLDQGLQFLIQYYNGEERAKGNILERFSAQQFPDLHSELNLSSLELGDSALYFCASSVAGTSGGNNEQFFGPGTRLTVL.